The present entry profiles one T cell receptor beta chain with its context. Its cognate antigen is unknown. Assay: immunoSEQ multiplex PCR; the TCRdb copy retains only in-frame clones and omits some. This table has some 55,000 clones, about 85% appearing once. The sample comes from a study of T cells in localized non-small cell lung cancer. Findings of the study overall: Adjacent uninvolved lung had the highest clonality, suggesting focused antigen responses.

This CDR3 comprises 15 residues. The sequence derives from a female donor older than 55 with stage II squamous cell lung carcinoma. Sequencing used peripheral blood, obtained before any cancer treatment. V and J are TRBV21-1 and TRBJ2-1; the DNA was not compared with TRBD2, the D call given in the table. TRBV21-1 is a documented pseudogene. Written as DNA, the CDR3 is TGTGCCGCACCTCAGAGATTAGCGAAGGGCAATGAGCAGTTCTTC. The encoded protein is CAAPQRLAKGNEQFF.